This T cell receptor (beta chain) was sequenced for a study of blood T cell repertoires in COVID-19. Overall study context: The origin of the acute and convalescent COVID-19 samples was the United States, Italy and Spain. T cells, B-cell-depleted T cells, or PBMCs provided the cDNA or gDNA that served as material.

Trimming left V 4 bases short and J 1 base short, with 14 bases between. CDR1 and CDR2 from the germline V gene are MNHNY and SVGAGI (reference sequence). CDR3 length: 16 residues. Original methodology: How many nucleated cells were present was estimated from reference gene primer amplification. Method: immunoSEQ multiplex PCR; TCRdb's copy keeps in-frame clones and lacks some. V, J and clone size derive from that table, while D and trimming were established from the DNA sequence. This sample has about 200,000 clones; roughly four fifths occur once, and the top ten carry roughly 8%. The Seattle patients, enrolled during active infection, were followed longitudinally.

The sequence was obtained from an elderly woman with COVID-19, enrolled during active disease. The genes are TRBV6-6 and TRBJ2-1; D is uncertain. Sequencing was performed on peripheral blood. CDR3 loop: CASSSRPRGSYNEQFF. The DNA for the CDR3 is TGTGCCAGCAGTTCCCGACCTAGAGGATCCTACAATGAGCAGTTCTTC.